Below, 14 T cell receptor beta chains from the same sample are listed, as sequenced in a study of T-cell memory formation after mild COVID-19. MiXCR was run by TCRdb on the 5' RACE reads, yielding one entry per CDR3 protein. Found here are about 340,000 distinct CDR3 sequences, about 21% of them singletons; the top ten hold around 12%. The material sequenced was PBMCs or a T cell subset sorted from them (not recorded which). The receptors were sampled from an adult woman who had mild COVID-19 (a few samples of this study predate the infection). Cell type and time point are not known.

This chain uses TRBV20-1 with TRBJ2-7; D uncertain. The V gene's germline CDR1 is DFQATT and CDR2 SNEGSKA (reference sequence). This CDR3 region has 12 residues. V was cut by 4 bases and J by 1 base, with 8 bases left in between. CDR3 in DNA: TGCAGTGCTACGGACGGATCCTACGAGCAGTACTTC. Its translation is CSATDGSYEQYF.

The V gene is TRBV30, the J gene TRBJ2-3; possible D gene TRBD1, 5 bases. The CDR3 sequence is 12 residues long. The V gene lost 1 base and the J gene lost 6 bases, with 8 bases spanning the gap. From germline, CDR1 is GTSNPN and CDR2 SVGIG (reference sequence). The CDR3 bases are TGTGCCTGGAGTGCAGGGTGGGATACGCAGTATTTT. Encoded protein: CAWSAGWDTQYF.

The chain uses TRBV5-5 and TRBJ1-2; 8 positions agree with TRBD1. The length of the CDR3 is 14 residues. V lost 3 bases to trimming and J lost 3 bases; unmatched junction nucleotides: 4. Germline CDR1 reads SGHKS; CDR2 reads YYEKEE (reference sequence). In DNA form, the CDR3 reads TGTGCCAGCAGCTCTCTACAGGGGGACTATGGCTACACCTTC. Translation gives CASSSLQGDYGYTF.

This clonotype appeared a few times. This CDR3 fails to terminate in the conserved phenylalanine or tryptophan, so it likely reflects a read error. This chain links TRBV5-1 with TRBJ2-1; 9 bases align to TRBD2. Per germline, CDR1 SGHRS and CDR2 YFSETQ. The CDR3 loop spans 15 amino acids. Trimming took 4 bases from V and 0 from J; bases not matched to a gene: 2. The CDR3 loop reads CASSLSGSSYNEQFL. CDR3 nucleotide sequence: TGCGCCAGCAGCCTTAGCGGGAGCTCCTACAATGAGCAGTTCTTA.

The CDR3 nucleotides are TGTGCCAGCCGGGGGGCCACTGAAGCTTTCTTT. The encoded protein is CASRGATEAFF. This chain connects TRBV3-1 to TRBJ1-1, with D possibly being TRBD1 (6 bases). Germline CDR1 LGHDT, CDR2 YNNKEL (reference sequence). The CDR3 contains 11 residues. The V and J ends lost 8 bases and 4 bases respectively, with 8 bases between them.

V and J are TRBV12-3 or TRBV12-4 and TRBJ2-5; possibly TRBD2 for D (5 bases). The germline V and J ends were trimmed by 1 base and 2 bases, with 14 bases remaining between them. The CDR3 length is 16 residues. Here the CDR3 DNA reads TGTGCCAGCAGTTTAGGATCCGGGAAGGGACAAGAGACCCAGTACTTC. Translating it yields CASSLGSGKGQETQYF.

This sequence joins TRBV7-6 and TRBJ2-1, with TRBD2 identical over 11 bases. The CDR3 covers 17 residues. In germline, CDR1 is SGHVS, CDR2 FNYEAQ. J lost 1 base, V lost 2 bases, and 4 bases had no gene match. The CDR3 DNA reads TGTGCCAGCAGCTTATTAGCGGGGGGGCGGTCCTACAATGAGCAGTTCTTC. Its protein is CASSLLAGGRSYNEQFF.

This clonotype was counted between two and nine times. The chain recombines TRBV10-3 with TRBJ2-7, with 10 bases identical to TRBD2. The germline CDR1 and CDR2 sequences are ENHRY and SYGVKD. The CDR3 has 15 amino acids. Germline trimming cut 7 bases from V and 0 bases from J; bases unmatched to any gene: 6. The DNA of the CDR3 is TGTGCCATCAAGACTAGCGGGTCTAGCTCCTACGAGCAGTACTTC. Amino acid sequence: CAIKTSGSSSYEQYF.

This rearrangement joins TRBV7-2 to TRBJ1-2; 7 bases are shared with TRBD1. In germline, CDR1 is SGHTA, CDR2 FQGNSA. The V and J ends lost 2 bases and 8 bases, in that order; junction bases with no gene match: 17. The CDR3 runs 17 residues. The CDR3 region has the DNA TGTGCCAGCAGCTTACGCGTTCGCGCAAACCTAGGGGGCGGCTACACCTTC. Translated: CASSLRVRANLGGGYTF.

This chain links TRBV4-1 with TRBJ2-1, with TRBD1 identical over 11 bases. Germline V gene sequence: CDR1 MGHRA, CDR2 YSYEKL. V lost 4 bases to trimming and J lost 8 bases; unmatched junction nucleotides: 10. This CDR3 spans 16 amino acids. CDR3 in amino acids: CASSLSPGQGVHEQFF. The DNA for the CDR3 is TGCGCCAGCAGCCTCAGTCCGGGACAGGGGGTTCATGAGCAGTTCTTC.

CDR3: CATSRDSWREQYF. CDR3 DNA sequence: TGTGCCACCAGCAGAGATTCATGGAGAGAGCAGTACTTC. The V call is TRBV15, the J call TRBJ2-7; D is uncertain. Looked up from germline, CDR1 is LNHNV and CDR2 is YYDKDF (reference sequence). The V gene lost 0 bases and the J gene lost 7 bases, with 10 bases spanning the gap. This CDR3 is 13 amino acids long.

V is TRBV4-1 and J is TRBJ1-2; the D gene is possibly TRBD1 (6 bases). This CDR3 is 15 amino acids long. Germline V gene lookup returns CDR1 MGHRA and CDR2 YSYEKL. The V end lost 2 bases, the J end lost 2 bases, and 12 bases lay between the germline ends. The CDR3 sequence is CASSQPRTVNYGYTF. CDR3 bases: TGCGCCAGCAGCCAACCTCGGACAGTAAACTATGGCTACACCTTC.

The genes are TRBV6-6 and TRBJ2-7; D is uncertain. V was clipped by 2 bases and J by 5 bases, with 10 bases between them. The CDR3 is 13 residues long. CDR1 is MNHNY, CDR2 SVGAGI, per germline (reference sequence). DNA for the CDR3: TGTGCCAGCAGTTACGAGGAGACCGACGAGCAGTACTTC. Protein: CASSYEETDEQYF.

This clonotype was seen more than once but under ten times. No conserved phenylalanine or tryptophan is present at the end of the CDR3, so a read error is the likely explanation. The limits of the CDR3 on the DNA are not certain, so only TCRdb's listed CDR3 is given. The rearrangement joins TRBV4-2 to TRBJ1-4; the table's D call, TRBD1, was not checked against the DNA. Germline assignment: CDR1 LGHNA and CDR2 YNFKEQ. The CDR3 spans 13 amino acids, including both terminal residues. CDR3 amino acids: CASSQDIQGPLFV.